This TCR beta chain derives from a study of graft-versus-host responses after intestinal transplantation. Background on the study: Multivisceral, liver-intestinal, or isolated intestinal grafts were transplanted into recipients. Study observations and caveats: With peak circulating GvH clone levels came an association with early post-transplant HvG declines.

TCRdb keeps only in-frame clones here, not all; method: immunoSEQ multiplex PCR. The table shows about 64,000 clones, with 85% to 95% occurring only once. The germline V gene encodes CDR1 SGHDN and CDR2 FVKESK. This CDR3 is built from 17 residues. The trim removed 4 bases at V and 4 bases at J, leaving 10 bases unmatched. Comments on this clone: Antigen: not known.

The sample in question was unstimulated CD8+ T cells sorted from spleen or lymph node cells, obtained before transplant. This rearrangement joins TRBV14 to TRBJ2-1; TRBD2 agrees at 10 bases. This receptor was taken from a human donor who was the organ donor for an intestinal transplant. The CDR3 loop is CASSRLAGVLGYNEQFF. The DNA for the CDR3 is TGTGCCAGCAGCCGACTAGCGGGTGTTCTCGGATACAATGAGCAGTTCTTC.